This T cell receptor (beta chain) was recorded in a study of blood T cell repertoires in COVID-19. Background on the study: Donors in the United States, Italy and Spain gave samples during acute or convalescent COVID-19. Sources were T cells, B-cell-depleted T cells, or PBMCs; the material itself was cDNA or gDNA.

V dropped 7 bases and J dropped 3; count of bases not matched to a gene: 8. Per germline, CDR1 MNHEY and CDR2 SMNVEV (reference sequence). The CDR3 spans 15 residues. As processed by the authors: Reference gene primer amplification yielded estimated nucleated cell counts. TCRdb's copy holds only in-frame clones and misses some; the assay was immunoSEQ multiplex PCR. V and J calls and clone size are copied from that table; D and trimming were computed from the DNA. Among about 400,000 clones, approximately 88% were seen once, and the ten largest hold 2% to 2.5%. Each participant's cohort was designated according to participant-reported clinical history.

Sequenced input: PBMCs or T cells enriched from blood (not recorded which). The receptor's source is a woman between 40 and 50 years old with acute COVID-19. The chain employs TRBV27 and TRBJ2-7, with TRBD1 matching 11 bases. This chain's CDR3 is CASTLTGTGGYEQYF. The CDR3 DNA is TGTGCCAGCACCTTGACGGGGACAGGGGGCTACGAGCAGTACTTC.